The rows below give T cell receptor beta chains drawn from one sample of a study of molecular identifiers for immune sequencing clone quantification. TCRdb recomputed calls from the PCR reads with MiXCR, one row per CDR3 protein. The sample lists about 320,000 distinct CDR3 sequences, about a fifth seen once, with 0.7% to 0.9% in the top ten. Material for sequencing was naive CD8+ T cells from blood, with Jurkat cell RNA spiked in. Receptors were obtained from a human donor in good health. Some libraries in this study had Jurkat cell RNA spiked in. CDR3s include the opening cysteine and the closing phenylalanine or tryptophan. A D gene is named only where the DNA matches it firmly. Only some rows state a clone size, as once, few, many or a class for expanded clones.

>15|TRBJ2-7|TRBV27|-|TRBD2
TGTGCCAGCAGTGATAAGGGACTAGCGGGAGTGGACCAGTACTTC
CASSDKGLAGVDQYF
>13|TRBJ1-5|TRBV6-2/TRBV6-3|-|-
TGTGCCAGCAGGGACAATAGCAATCAGCCCCAGCATTTT
CASRDNSNQPQHF
>15|TRBJ2-5|TRBV5-3|-|-
TGTGCCAGCAGCTTGAATTTTGCTCCACAAGAGACCCAGTACTTC
CASSLNFAPQETQYF
>15|TRBJ2-7|TRBV28|many|TRBD1
TGTGCCAGCAGTCCATGGACAGGGGCGGCATACGAGCAGTACTTC
CASSPWTGAAYEQYF
>15|TRBJ2-2|TRBV4-3|few|-
TGCGCCAGCAGCCAAGAGTCCCAACGATGTGGGGAGCTGTTTTTT
CASSQESQRCGELFF
>16|TRBJ2-3|TRBV5-1|many|TRBD1
TGCGCCAGCAGCGATCCCGGGACAGGGAACACAGATACGCAGTATTTT
CASSDPGTGNTDTQYF
>13|TRBJ1-1|TRBV18|many|-
TGTGCCAGCACCCTGGTGGGGGGCACTGAAGCTTTCTTT
CASTLVGGTEAFF
>17|TRBJ1-1|TRBV28|few|TRBD1
TGTGCCAGCAGTCCACCGGACAGGGGGCATTTGGACACTGAAGCTTTCTTT
CASSPPDRGHLDTEAFF
>15|TRBJ2-7|TRBV11-2|many|-
TGTGCCAGCAGCTCTCGTCGGACATTCGACTACGAGCAGTACTTC
CASSSRRTFDYEQYF
>12|TRBJ2-5|TRBV27|many|-
TGTGCCAGCAGGGGGCTTGAAGAGACCCAGTACTTC
CASRGLEETQYF
>15|TRBJ2-1|TRBV7-2|many|TRBD2
TGTGCCAGCAGCTTACGCCGGGGGGACTACAATGAGCAGTTCTTC
CASSLRRGDYNEQFF
>17|TRBJ2-6|TRBV28|many|-
TGTGCCAGCAGGAAGGGGACCCCCTACTCTGGGGCCAACGTCCTGACTTTC
CASRKGTPYSGANVLTF
>14|TRBJ2-7|TRBV4-3|-|-
TGCACCAGCAGCCAAGACGTAGGCGCCCACGAGCAGTACTTC
CTSSQDVGAHEQYF
>15|TRBJ1-1|TRBV27|many|-
TGTGCCAGCAGTCCGGGACCCGGGGGAGGTACTGAAGCTTTCTTT
CASSPGPGGGTEAFF
>15|TRBJ2-2|TRBV20-1|many|TRBD2
TGCAGTGCTTACTGGACTAGCGGAAACACCGGGGAGCTGTTTTTT
CSAYWTSGNTGELFF
>15|TRBJ2-3|TRBV20-1|few|-
TGCAGTGCTAGAGATCTTGGGGAGGTAAAAGATACGCAGTATTTT
CSARDLGEVKDTQYF
>14|TRBJ1-2|TRBV7-9|many|TRBD1
TGTGCCAGCAGCTCGGCCGGGACAGACTATGGCTACACCTTC
CASSSAGTDYGYTF
>16|TRBJ2-7|TRBV4-3|many|-
TGCGCCAGCAGCCAAGGCACCGGGTGGCTCTCCTACGAGCAGTACTTC
CASSQGTGWLSYEQYF
>17|TRBJ2-3|TRBV20-1|few|TRBD2
TGCAGTGCTAGAGATCTCGCTGTAGCGGGAGTTTCAGATACGCAGTATTTT
CSARDLAVAGVSDTQYF
>17|TRBJ2-5|TRBV23-1|few|-
TGCGCCAGCAGTCACCCACAGACAGAGGGGAGCCAAGAGACCCAGTACTTC
CASSHPQTEGSQETQYF
>14|TRBJ2-1|TRBV7-9|many|-
TGTGCCAGCAGCTCTCAGACAACCTACAATGAGCAGTTCTTC
CASSSQTTYNEQFF
>16|TRBJ1-2|TRBV6-5|many|-
TGTGCCAGCAGTTACTCGGATAACAGGGAGCTAGGGGGCTACACCTTC
CASSYSDNRELGGYTF
>16|TRBJ2-1|TRBV20-1|many|-
TGCAGTGCTGAAGACACCTTCCACCCCAGCGGCAATGAGCAGTTCTTC
CSAEDTFHPSGNEQFF
>14|TRBJ2-7|TRBV29-1|many|-
TGCAGCGTTGAATTGGCGGGGGCTGGGGACGAGCAGTACTTC
CSVELAGAGDEQYF
>16|TRBJ1-2|TRBV13|many|-
TGTGCCAGCAGCTTAGGCCTAGGGGCCCTGGACTATGGCTACACCTTC
CASSLGLGALDYGYTF
>15|TRBJ2-3|TRBV2|few|TRBD2
TGTGCCAGCAGAAAGACTAGCGGCCTCACAGATACGCAGTATTTT
CASRKTSGLTDTQYF
>18|TRBJ2-7|TRBV4-3|-|TRBD1
TGCGCCAGCAGCCAAGATCTGTCGAGGACAGGACTTTCCTACGAGCAGTACTTC
CASSQDLSRTGLSYEQYF
>11|TRBJ1-1|TRBV10-3|many|-
TGTGCCATCAGTGGGGGGACAGAAGCTTTCTTT
CAISGGTEAFF
>15|TRBJ2-3|TRBV5-4|many|TRBD2
TGTGCCAGCAGCAGAAGCGGGGTCGGCACAGATACGCAGTATTTT
CASSRSGVGTDTQYF
>13|TRBJ1-1|TRBV5-1|-|-
TGCGCCGGCAGCTACAGTCTGAACACTGAAGCTTTCTTT
CAGSYSLNTEAFF
>15|TRBJ1-4|TRBV6-1|many|-
TGTGCCAGCAGTGAACCTCAGGGCGTTGATGAAAAACTGTTTTTT
CASSEPQGVDEKLFF